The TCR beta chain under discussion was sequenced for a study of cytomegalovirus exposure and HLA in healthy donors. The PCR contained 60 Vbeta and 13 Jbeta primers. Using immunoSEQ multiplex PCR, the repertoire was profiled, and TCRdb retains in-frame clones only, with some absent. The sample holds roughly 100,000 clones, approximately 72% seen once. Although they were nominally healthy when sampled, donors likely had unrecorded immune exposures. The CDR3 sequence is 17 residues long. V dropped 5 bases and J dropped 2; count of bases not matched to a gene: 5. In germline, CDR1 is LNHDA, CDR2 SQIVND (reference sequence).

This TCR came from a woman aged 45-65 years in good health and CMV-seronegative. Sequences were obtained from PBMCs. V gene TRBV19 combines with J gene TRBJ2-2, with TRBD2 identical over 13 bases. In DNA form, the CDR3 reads TGTGCCAGTAGTCGGACTAGCGGGGGACCCAACACCGGGGAGCTGTTTTTT. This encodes CASSRTSGGPNTGELFF.